The sequence of this T cell receptor (beta chain) was determined in a study of identical twins. General study points: Clonotypes of the beta chain that were abundant in cord blood carried fewer insertions (memory repertoires showed none). Without tracking the same donors, conclusions rested on cross-sectional statistical analysis. Zero-insertion findings could be partly confounded by invariant cells (MAIT and iNKT cells).

About this clonotype: Its matching antigen is unknown.

The CDR3 consists of 15 residues. Germline CDR1 and CDR2: MNHEY and SVGAGI. Trimming pared 2 bases from V and 3 bases from J, leaving 10 bases between. TCRdb re-derived calls from the 5' RACE reads in MiXCR, one entry per CDR3 protein. The data show around 1.7 million distinct CDR3 sequences, roughly a third seen once. This sequence joins TRBV6-5 and TRBJ2-2; no clear D. The sequence derives from a newborn girl in good health. The sequenced sample was cord blood. In DNA, the CDR3 is TGTGCCAGCAGTTACCCTTATGAGGACACCGGGGAGCTGTTTTTT. It translates to CASSYPYEDTGELFF.